What follows is one TCR beta chain and its context. The antigen is undetermined. Trimming at V came to 3 bases and at J to 2 bases, leaving 5 bases not matched to a gene. This CDR3 has 14 amino acids. The germline V gene has CDR1 SGDLS and CDR2 YYNGEE. This entry belongs to a study of shared clonotypes between healthy human individuals. The donor population consisted of healthy HIV-negative adults with no recent acute infections or vaccinations. Measured with immunoSEQ multiplex PCR; TCRdb has only the in-frame clones, and not every one. Here the sample spans about a million clones, around 74% being singletons. Overall study results and limits: Genetic and exposure-history diversity was limited by the small donor number.

This rearrangement joins TRBV9 to TRBJ2-7, with TRBD1 matching 7 bases. Source material: memory CD4+ T cells sorted from blood. Subset described: CD45RA-negative fraction. The receptor was derived from a young man in good health. CDR3 residues: CASSDRDRAYEQYF. Here the CDR3 DNA reads TGTGCCAGCAGCGACCGGGACAGAGCCTACGAGCAGTACTTC.